The 19 T cell receptor beta chains reported below all come from one sample, sequenced in a study of blood T cell repertoires in COVID-19 (dated by TCRdb to the early 2020s). Library prep was done by the immunoSEQ multiplex PCR assay. Drawn from immuneACCESS, this table holds only the in-frame rearrangements with V and J called that TCRdb kept. Clones are partly lost; checked studies trace under half to an unresolved V gene and leave the rest unexplained. Present in this sample are some 170,000 clones, about 75% of which were seen just once. Clones ranked in the top ten supply less than 30% of the sample. Sample: peripheral blood. The origin of the receptors is an older woman with acute or convalescent COVID-19.

The chain has TRBV3-1 (or the pseudogene TRBV3-2) and TRBJ2-1; the match to TRBD2 covers 12 bases. After removal of 3 bases from V and 4 bases from J, the junction contained 7 bases not matched to a gene. There are 17 residues in the CDR3. CDR1 LGHDT and CDR2 YNNKEL come from the germline V gene (reference sequence). CDR3 sequence: CASSQKRTSGAYNEQFF. In DNA, the CDR3 is TGTGCCAGCAGCCAGAAAAGGACTAGCGGGGCTTACAATGAGCAGTTCTTC.

The V gene is TRBV3-1 (or the pseudogene TRBV3-2), the J gene TRBJ1-1; D unresolved. CDR3 length equals 14 residues. Between the trimmed V and J ends, which lost 1 base and 1 base, there was a span of 7 bases. Germline CDR1 reads LGHDT; CDR2 reads YNNKEL (reference sequence). CDR3 sequence (DNA): TGTGCCAGCAGCCAAGTGGCGGCGAACACTGAAGCTTTCTTT. It codes for CASSQVAANTEAFF.

Of note for this clone: Within the sample, other DNA sequences also encode this same CDR3. The V gene is TRBV7-2, the J gene TRBJ2-7; 7 bases agree with TRBD1. Germline-derived CDR1 and CDR2 are SGHTA and FQGNSA. There are 13 residues in the CDR3. Trimming cost V 5 bases and J 3 bases; bases outside gene matches: 4. Written as DNA, the CDR3 is TGTGCCAGCAGCCCCAACAGGGGCTACGAGCAGTACTTC. Translated, it gives CASSPNRGYEQYF.

The chain links TRBV19 to TRBJ2-6; D is perhaps TRBD2 (6 bases). Looked up from germline, CDR1 is LNHDA and CDR2 is SQIVND (reference sequence). CDR3 length equals 15 residues. V was clipped by 5 bases and J by 2 bases, with 10 bases between them. CDR3 nucleotide sequence: TGTGCCAGTAGTGGAATAGCGGCTGGGGCCAACGTCCTGACTTTC. This codes for CASSGIAAGANVLTF.

This clone was seen a handful of times. V usage is TRBV7-9 and J usage is TRBJ2-5, with D unresolved. CDR3 length: 13 residues. The germline CDR1 and CDR2 sequences are SEHNR and FQNEAQ (reference sequence). Trimming removed 4 bases from V and 0 bases from J, with 6 bases in between. DNA for the CDR3: TGTGCCAGCAGCTGGCAAGACCAAGAGACCCAGTACTTC. Translated, it gives CASSWQDQETQYF.

The chain is built from TRBV2 and TRBJ2-6, with D possibly being TRBD1 (5 bases). The CDR3 sequence is 20 residues long. The germline CDR1 and CDR2 sequences are SNHLY and FYNNEI. V was shortened by 6 bases and J by 0 bases, with 24 bases between the two germline ends. For the CDR3, the DNA is TGTGCCAGCAGCGGACCTCCATTAATAACAGGACGCTCTGGGGCCAACGTCCTGACTTTC. It yields the protein CASSGPPLITGRSGANVLTF.

The genes are TRBV19 and TRBJ1-5; D is undetermined. Between the trimmed V and J ends, which lost 3 bases and 7 bases, there was a span of 13 bases. This CDR3 is built from 14 residues. Looked up from germline, CDR1 is LNHDA and CDR2 is SQIVND (reference sequence). Written as DNA, the CDR3 is TGTGCCAGTAGTATGGGAGGGTTAAGGCAGCCCCAGCATTTT. Translation: CASSMGGLRQPQHF.

The chain couples TRBV4-1 to TRBJ1-1; the D gene is possibly TRBD1 (5 bases). V was clipped by 0 bases and J by 3 bases, with 17 bases between them. CDR1 and CDR2 from the germline V gene are MGHRA and YSYEKL. The CDR3 loop spans 17 amino acids. This CDR3 reads CASSQDFGGYEDTEAFF. CDR3 DNA sequence: TGCGCCAGCAGCCAAGATTTCGGGGGGTATGAGGACACTGAAGCTTTCTTT.

This rearrangement joins TRBV3-1 (or the pseudogene TRBV3-2) to TRBJ2-1; TRBD2 matches 8 bases. Germline CDR1 reads LGHDT; CDR2 reads YNNKEL (reference sequence). The CDR3 contains 17 residues. Germline trimming cut 4 bases from V and 8 bases from J; bases unmatched to any gene: 16. CDR3 coding DNA: TGTGCCAGCAGCCCCCGACTAGCGAGAGATGGGATGGATGAGCAGTTCTTC. This codes for CASSPRLARDGMDEQFF.

CDR3 sequence reads: CASRPGLAVRTDTQYF. The DNA of the CDR3 is TGTGCCAGTAGGCCGGGACTAGCGGTACGCACAGATACGCAGTATTTT. This chain connects TRBV19 to TRBJ2-3, with 11 bases lining up with TRBD2. Germline V gives CDR1 LNHDA, CDR2 SQIVND (reference sequence). The CDR3 consists of 16 residues. The trim removed 6 bases at V and 1 base at J, leaving 6 bases unmatched.

This clone was counted between two and nine times. This chain joins TRBV3-1 (or the pseudogene TRBV3-2) and TRBJ1-1; no firm D call. The CDR3 is made up of 14 amino acids. From germline, CDR1 is LGHDT and CDR2 YNNKEL (reference sequence). The ends were cut back, 7 bases at V and 6 bases at J, with 18 bases in the middle. The CDR3 region is CASTTALTGAEAFF. CDR3 nucleotides: TGTGCCAGCACCACCGCCCTAACCGGAGCTGAAGCTTTCTTT.

The rearrangement links TRBV29-1 to TRBJ1-1, with D unresolved. Germline V gene sequence: CDR1 SQVTM, CDR2 ANQGSEA. V lost 4 bases and J 2 bases, leaving 8 bases between the germline ends. CDR3 length equals 12 residues. CDR3 DNA: TGCAGCGTTGGGAGTTTCAACACTGAAGCTTTCTTT. It is translated as CSVGSFNTEAFF.

This chain joins TRBV28 and TRBJ2-2; a possible D gene is TRBD2 (6 bases). Trimming left V 6 bases short and J 4 bases short, with 9 bases between. The length of the CDR3 is 13 residues. The germline CDR1 and CDR2 sequences are MDHEN and SYDVKM. The CDR3 DNA reads as TGTGCCAGCAGGGGGGGTGGCACCGGGGAGCTGTTTTTT. This encodes CASRGGGTGELFF.

The genes are TRBV5-6 and TRBJ1-5, with D perhaps matching TRBD1 (6 bases). Per germline, CDR1 SGHDT and CDR2 YYEEEE. V gave up 3 bases and J gave up 2 bases, with 15 bases separating them. This CDR3 region has 16 residues. The chain's CDR3 is CASSWAQGLGNQPQHF. The CDR3 nucleotides read TGTGCCAGCAGCTGGGCACAGGGTTTGGGCAATCAGCCCCAGCATTTT.

This clone was found once. V gene TRBV2 combines with J gene TRBJ1-5, with 11 bases matching TRBD1. The CDR3 totals 13 residues. Germline lookup yields CDR1 SNHLY and CDR2 FYNNEI. The V gene end was trimmed by 6 bases and the J gene end by 10 bases; junction bases not matched to a gene: 5. This CDR3 is CASSRDRGSPQHF. Here the CDR3 DNA reads TGTGCCAGCAGCAGGGACAGGGGGAGCCCCCAGCATTTT.

V and J are TRBV7-3 and TRBJ2-3, with 10 bases that match TRBD1. With V trimmed by 2 bases and J by 6 bases, 8 bases remained unmatched. Per germline, CDR1 SGHTA and CDR2 FQGTGA. CDR3 size: 16 residues. CDR3 bases: TGTGCCAGCAGCTTAGGACCGGGACAGGGGATCGATACGCAGTATTTT. This encodes CASSLGPGQGIDTQYF.

The chain uses TRBV11-2 and TRBJ2-5; a possible D gene is TRBD1 (5 bases). Germline V lookup: CDR1 SGHAT, CDR2 FQNNGV. The CDR3 length is 12 residues. Trimming stripped 8 bases from V and 0 bases from J, with 7 bases between. The CDR3: CASGADQETQYF. The DNA for the CDR3 is TGTGCCAGCGGGGCAGACCAAGAGACCCAGTACTTC. The full variable domain, its missing parts supplied by reference TRBV11-2 and TRBJ2-5, is EAGVAQSPRYKIIEKRQSVAFWCNPISGHATLYWYQQILGQGPKLLIQFQNNGVVDDSQLPKDRFSAERLKGVDSTLKIQPAKLEDSAVYLCASGADQETQYFGPGTRLLVL.

The chain couples TRBV3-1 (or the pseudogene TRBV3-2) to TRBJ2-2; TRBD2 is a possible D gene (6 bases). The CDR3 runs 14 residues. CDR1 and CDR2 (germline): LGHDT, YNNKEL (reference sequence). Trimming removed 2 bases at V and 6 bases at J, with 10 bases between. This CDR3 is CASSQYSGAGELFF. In DNA, the CDR3 is TGTGCCAGCAGCCAATATAGCGGAGCCGGGGAGCTGTTTTTT.

A remark on this clone: Mismatch with germline at one junction end may stem from a read error. The rearrangement joins TRBV30 to TRBJ2-4; D might be TRBD1 (6 bases). This CDR3 comprises 13 residues. CDR1 GTSNPN and CDR2 SVGIG come from the germline V gene (reference sequence). CDR3 coding DNA: TGTGCCTGGAGTTCCGCCCCCAGGGGCCCGTCCAACTTC. Translating it yields CAWSSAPRGPSNF.